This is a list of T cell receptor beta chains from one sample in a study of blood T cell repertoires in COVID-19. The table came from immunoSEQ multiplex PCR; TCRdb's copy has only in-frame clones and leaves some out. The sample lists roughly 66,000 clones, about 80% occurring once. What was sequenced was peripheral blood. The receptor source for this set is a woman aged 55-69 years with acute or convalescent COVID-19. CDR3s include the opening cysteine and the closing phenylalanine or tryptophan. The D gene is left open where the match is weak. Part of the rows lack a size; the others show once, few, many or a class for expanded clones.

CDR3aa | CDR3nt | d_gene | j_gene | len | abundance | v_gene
CASSLGGHGNEKLFF | TGTGCCAGCAGCTTGGGAGGGCACGGTAATGAAAAACTGTTTTTT | . | TRBJ1-4 | 15 | . | TRBV5-6
CASSLPQGHYEQYF | TGTGCCAGCAGCTTACCACAGGGACACTACGAGCAGTACTTC | . | TRBJ2-7 | 14 | few | TRBV7-9
CASSSRQGTNEKLFF | TGTGCCAGCAGCTCAAGACAGGGAACTAATGAAAAACTGTTTTTT | TRBD1 | TRBJ1-4 | 15 | . | TRBV9
CASSYRDRQPRSTDTQYF | TGTGCCAGCAGCTATCGGGACAGGCAACCTCGAAGCACAGATACGCAGTATTTT | TRBD1 | TRBJ2-3 | 18 | large | TRBV7-9
CASSTETGANTGELFF | TGCGCCAGCAGCACGGAAACGGGGGCGAACACCGGGGAGCTGTTTTTT | . | TRBJ2-2 | 16 | . | TRBV5-1
CASSQPGQGNDYTF | TGTGCCAGTAGTCAACCGGGACAGGGTAACGACTACACCTTC | TRBD1 | TRBJ1-2 | 14 | . | TRBV19
CASSSTTGSGEKLFF | TGTGCCAGCAGTTCAACTACAGGGTCTGGAGAAAAACTGTTTTTT | . | TRBJ1-4 | 15 | . | TRBV28
CASSADRGLTEAFF | TGTGCCAGCAGCGCAGACAGGGGGCTTACTGAAGCTTTCTTT | TRBD1 | TRBJ1-1 | 14 | . | TRBV9
CASTQFPGFNEKLFF | TGTGCCAGCACCCAATTTCCCGGGTTTAATGAAAAACTGTTTTTT | . | TRBJ1-4 | 15 | . | TRBV7-2
CASRLERHLLNSPLHF | TGTGCAAGTCGCTTAGAGAGACATCTCCTTAATTCACCCCTCCACTTT | . | TRBJ1-6 | 16 | . | TRBV12-2
CAIIQGANGNTIYF | TGTGCCATCATCCAGGGGGCGAACGGAAACACCATATATTTT | TRBD1 | TRBJ1-3 | 14 | few | TRBV10-3
CASSTGYTEAFF | TGTGCCAGCAGCACAGGTTACACTGAAGCTTTCTTT | . | TRBJ1-1 | 12 | . | TRBV12-3/TRBV12-4
CASSESKGGPNNSPLHF | TGCGCCAGCAGTGAGTCGAAAGGGGGACCGAATAATTCACCCCTCCACTTT | . | TRBJ1-6 | 17 | . | TRBV10-2
CASSLIGGADEKLFF | TGTGCCAGCAGTCTAATAGGGGGCGCCGATGAAAAACTGTTTTTT | TRBD1 | TRBJ1-4 | 15 | . | TRBV6-5
CASSQGFSNQPQHF | TGTGCCAGCAGCCAGGGCTTTAGCAATCAGCCCCAGCATTTT | . | TRBJ1-5 | 14 | . | TRBV3-1/TRBV3-2
CASSLAGGGAFNEQFF | TGTGCCAGCAGCTTGGCCGGCGGGGGGGCCTTTAATGAGCAGTTCTTC | TRBD2 | TRBJ2-1 | 16 | . | TRBV5-4
CASRIGADNSPLHF | TGTGCCAGCAGAATAGGGGCCGATAATTCACCCCTCCACTTT | . | TRBJ1-6 | 14 | . | TRBV6-5
CASSSPWAGQETQYF | TGTGCCAGCAGTTCGCCGTGGGCAGGCCAAGAGACCCAGTACTTC | . | TRBJ2-5 | 15 | . | TRBV11-2
CASSPSIGEGTEAFF | TGTGCCAGCAGCCCCAGCATAGGGGAGGGCACTGAAGCTTTCTTT | . | TRBJ1-1 | 15 | . | TRBV7-6
CSVWRGREAFF | TGCAGCGTCTGGAGGGGCCGGGAAGCTTTCTTT | . | TRBJ1-1 | 11 | . | TRBV29-1
CAWSPPRFGSNQPQHF | TGTGCCTGGAGTCCCCCGAGGTTTGGAAGCAATCAGCCCCAGCATTTT | . | TRBJ1-5 | 16 | . | TRBV30
CASSLGRGSGRELFF | TGTGCCAGCAGCCTGGGCCGCGGGTCGGGCCGGGAGCTGTTTTTT | . | TRBJ2-2 | 15 | . | TRBV5-6
CASSYRVNEQFF | TGTGCCAGCAGCTACAGGGTTAATGAGCAGTTCTTC | . | TRBJ2-1 | 12 | . | TRBV2
CASSVQAGANYGYTF | TGTGCCAGCAGCGTACAGGCGGGGGCGAACTATGGCTACACCTTC | . | TRBJ1-2 | 15 | . | TRBV9
CASSRETGGQRFFYGYTF | TGTGCCAGCAGCCGAGAGACAGGGGGCCAAAGATTTTTTTATGGCTACACCTTC | TRBD1 | TRBJ1-2 | 18 | . | TRBV3-1/TRBV3-2
CASSLELGSGQYF | TGTGCCAGCAGCTTAGAACTAGGCAGCGGGCAGTATTTT | . | TRBJ2-3 | 13 | . | TRBV11-2
CASSPDRGEQYF | TGTGCCAGCAGCCCAGACAGGGGCGAGCAGTACTTC | TRBD1 | TRBJ2-7 | 12 | . | TRBV12-3/TRBV12-4
CATSDRGSGGRDTQYF | TGTGCCACCAGTGACCGCGGGAGCGGGGGAAGAGATACGCAGTATTTT | TRBD2 | TRBJ2-3 | 16 | once | TRBV24-1
CASSVATGAMNTEAFF | TGTGCCAGCAGCGTAGCTACAGGGGCCATGAACACTGAAGCTTTCTTT | TRBD1 | TRBJ1-1 | 16 | . | TRBV9
CARSFLTGYTEAFF | TGTGCCAGAAGCTTCCTGACAGGGTACACTGAAGCTTTCTTT | TRBD1 | TRBJ1-1 | 14 | . | TRBV5-3
CSVGMRQSNYGYTF | TGCAGCGTTGGTATGCGACAGAGTAACTATGGCTACACCTTC | . | TRBJ1-2 | 14 | . | TRBV29-1
CASSPAGAGAFF | TGTGCCAGCAGCCCTGCGGGGGCGGGAGCTTTCTTT | . | TRBJ1-1 | 12 | . | TRBV3-1/TRBV3-2
CASRTANTEAFF | TGTGCCAGCAGGACAGCGAACACTGAAGCTTTCTTT | . | TRBJ1-1 | 12 | few | TRBV2
CAWKKEEITEAFF | TGTGCCTGGAAAAAAGAGGAGATCACTGAAGCTTTCTTT | . | TRBJ1-1 | 13 | . | TRBV30
CASSGELNSPLHF | TGTGCCAGCAGTGGCGAGCTCAATTCACCCCTCCACTTT | . | TRBJ1-6 | 13 | . | TRBV6-4
CASSPWGRASGPSSYNEQFF | TGTGCCAGCAGCCCCTGGGGGAGGGCTAGCGGGCCCAGCTCCTACAATGAGCAGTTCTTC | TRBD2 | TRBJ2-1 | 20 | . | TRBV7-3
CASSTRQGNQPQHF | TGTGCCAGTAGTACCCGACAGGGAAATCAGCCCCAGCATTTT | TRBD1 | TRBJ1-5 | 14 | . | TRBV19
CASGGQGNEQYF | TGTGCCAGTGGGGGCCAGGGCAATGAGCAGTACTTC | . | TRBJ2-7 | 12 | . | TRBV19
CASSEKTGVSGNTIYF | TGTGCCAGCAGTGAAAAAACCGGGGTCTCTGGAAACACCATATATTTT | . | TRBJ1-3 | 16 | . | TRBV6-1
CASSESGAGELFF | TGCGCCAGCAGTGAGTCCGGGGCCGGGGAGCTGTTTTTT | . | TRBJ2-2 | 13 | . | TRBV10-1
CSVARGTEGYTF | TGCAGCGTTGCGAGAGGGACAGAGGGCTACACCTTC | TRBD1 | TRBJ1-2 | 12 | . | TRBV29-1
CASSSRDGLAGGPYEQYF | TGCGCCAGCAGCTCGCGGGACGGACTAGCGGGGGGGCCCTACGAGCAGTACTTC | TRBD2 | TRBJ2-7 | 18 | . | TRBV5-1
CASRYIDSRYGYTF | TGTGCCAGCAGATACATAGACAGCCGCTATGGCTACACCTTC | . | TRBJ1-2 | 14 | . | TRBV2
CSVVIGGTDTQYF | TGCAGCGTTGTCATCGGGGGCACAGATACGCAGTATTTT | . | TRBJ2-3 | 13 | once | TRBV29-1
CASSEEGAEYEKLFF | TGTGCCAGCAGTGAAGAGGGGGCTGAGTATGAAAAACTGTTTTTT | TRBD1 | TRBJ1-4 | 15 | . | TRBV2
CASSYPPGQRTDTQYF | TGTGCCAGCAGTTACCCACCGGGACAGCGCACAGATACGCAGTATTTT | TRBD1 | TRBJ2-3 | 16 | . | TRBV6-6
CPTVNTGELFF | TGTCCGACAGTGAACACCGGGGAGCTGTTTTTT | . | TRBJ2-2 | 11 | . | TRBV2
CASSPGTEAFF | TGTGCCAGCAGCCCAGGGACTGAAGCTTTCTTT | . | TRBJ1-1 | 11 | . | TRBV7-9
CASSPTGGLGNTEAFF | TGTGCCAGCAGCCCGACCGGGGGGCTGGGGAACACTGAAGCTTTCTTT | . | TRBJ1-1 | 16 | . | TRBV7-9
CANDRDTHQPQHF | TGTGCCAACGACCGGGACACACATCAGCCCCAGCATTTT | . | TRBJ1-5 | 13 | . | TRBV6-6
CATSRDRGAGYNEQFF | TGTGCCACCAGCAGAGATCGGGGGGCCGGGTACAATGAGCAGTTCTTC | . | TRBJ2-1 | 16 | . | TRBV15
CASSLKSSGGELFF | TGTGCCAGCAGTTTGAAATCTAGCGGGGGGGAGCTGTTTTTT | TRBD2 | TRBJ2-2 | 14 | . | TRBV6-5
CASSSRWTEAFF | TGTGCCAGCAGCTCGAGGTGGACTGAAGCTTTCTTT | . | TRBJ1-1 | 12 | . | TRBV11-2
CASSGTGYGYTF | TGTGCCAGCAGTGGGACAGGGTATGGCTACACCTTC | TRBD1 | TRBJ1-2 | 12 | . | TRBV6-6
CASSPGQGASPLHF | TGCGCCAGCAGCCCGGGACAGGGTGCCTCACCCCTCCACTTT | TRBD1 | TRBJ1-6 | 14 | . | TRBV5-1